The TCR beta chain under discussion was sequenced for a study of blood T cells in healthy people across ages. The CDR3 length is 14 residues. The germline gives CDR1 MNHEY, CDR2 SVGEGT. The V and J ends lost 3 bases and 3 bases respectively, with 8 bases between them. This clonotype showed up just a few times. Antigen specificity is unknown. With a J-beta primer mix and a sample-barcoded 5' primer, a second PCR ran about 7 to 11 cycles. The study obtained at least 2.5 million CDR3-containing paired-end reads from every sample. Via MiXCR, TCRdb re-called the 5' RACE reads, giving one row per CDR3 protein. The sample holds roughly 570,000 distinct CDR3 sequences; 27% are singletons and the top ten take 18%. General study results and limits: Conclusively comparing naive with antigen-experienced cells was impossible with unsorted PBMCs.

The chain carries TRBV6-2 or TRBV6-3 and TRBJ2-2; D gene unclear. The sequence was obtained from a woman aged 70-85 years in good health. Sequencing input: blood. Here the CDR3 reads CASSYAQHTGELFF. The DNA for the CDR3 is TGTGCCAGCAGTTATGCACAGCACACCGGGGAGCTGTTTTTT.